Below are 27 T cell receptor beta chains sequenced from a single sample in a study of identifying expanded T cells in peripheral blood. Repertoires were generated with immunoSEQ multiplex PCR, while TCRdb's copy carries only in-frame clones and drops some. The table records about 83,000 clones, about 89% of them present only once. Sample: blood. These receptors were taken from a person between 18 and 75 years old in good health.

This clone was picked up a small number of times. J is TRBJ2-5 and V is TRBV10-3; a possible D gene is TRBD1 (6 bases). This CDR3 is 13 amino acids long. CDR1 and CDR2 from the germline V gene are ENHRY and SYGVKD. Trimming pared 0 bases from V and 6 bases from J, leaving 8 bases between. The CDR3 region is CAISESGAQTQYF. The CDR3, as DNA: TGTGCCATCAGTGAGTCGGGGGCCCAGACCCAGTACTTC.

Remarks on this clone: Its ends do not fully match the called genes, so a read error is possible. V is TRBV9 and J is TRBJ1-3, with D hard to call. This CDR3 comprises 11 residues. CDR1 SGDLS and CDR2 YYNGEE come from the germline V gene. The CDR3 reads CGESSGNTIYF. The CDR3 DNA sequence: TGCGGAGAAAGCTCTGGAAACACCATATATTTT.

The rearrangement joins TRBV6-4 to TRBJ2-1, with TRBD1 matching 9 bases. The ends lost 7 bases at V and 6 bases at J; junction bases unmatched: 10. The CDR3 runs 15 residues. Germline values: CDR1 MRHNA, CDR2 SNTAGT. The CDR3 DNA follows: TGTGCCAGCAACTCTAAAAGGACAGGGGTCAATGAGCAGTTCTTC. It specifies CASNSKRTGVNEQFF.

The chain recombines TRBV15 with TRBJ1-1, with TRBD1 as a possible D gene (6 bases). There are 15 residues in the CDR3. V shed 0 bases and J shed 1 base, with 9 bases lying between them. Per the germline V gene, CDR1 is LNHNV and CDR2 is YYDKDF (reference sequence). The CDR3 nucleotides read TGTGCCACCAGCAGAGATCACAGGGAGAACACTGAAGCTTTCTTT. Its translation is CATSRDHRENTEAFF.

The chain recombines TRBV13 with TRBJ2-7; D may be TRBD2 (6 bases). Germline V gene data show CDR1 as PRHDT and CDR2 as FYEKMQ (reference sequence). V was pared by 2 bases and J by 3 bases, with 11 bases between. This CDR3 region has 14 residues. In nucleotides, the CDR3 is TGTGCCAGCAGCTTAAATTCGGGAGTCTACGAGCAGTACTTC. It yields the protein CASSLNSGVYEQYF.

The chain employs TRBV13 and TRBJ2-3; 8 bases agree with TRBD2. There are 17 residues in the CDR3. The ends lost 1 base at V and 1 base at J; junction bases unmatched: 7. Germline V gives CDR1 PRHDT, CDR2 FYEKMQ (reference sequence). CDR3 loop: CASSLAGGPVGTDTQYF. The DNA for the CDR3 is TGTGCCAGCAGCTTAGCGGGAGGGCCTGTAGGCACAGATACGCAGTATTTT.

This clone has a handful of counts. CDR3 region: CSGGTNTEAFF. CDR3 nucleotides: TGCAGCGGTGGGACGAACACTGAAGCTTTCTTT. The V call is TRBV20-1, the J call TRBJ1-1, with TRBD1 as a possible D gene (5 bases). Per germline, CDR1 DFQATT and CDR2 SNEGSKA (reference sequence). This CDR3 comprises 11 residues.

This clone showed up just once. The J gene is TRBJ2-6, the V gene TRBV4-3; 11 bases are a match to TRBD2. This CDR3 is 20 amino acids long. CDR1 is LGHNA, CDR2 YSLEER, per germline. J lost 2 bases, V lost 0 bases, and 9 bases had no gene match. The CDR3 loop is CASSQDSILAGVAGANVLTF. DNA for the CDR3: TGCGCCAGCAGCCAAGATAGTATACTAGCGGGAGTAGCTGGGGCCAACGTCCTGACTTTC.

The V call is TRBV4-2, the J call TRBJ2-1, with 8 bases that match TRBD2. The CDR3 loop spans 16 amino acids. V shed 2 bases, J shed 0 bases, and the junction held 3 bases outside the gene matches. Germline V gene sequence: CDR1 LGHNA, CDR2 YNFKEQ. CDR3 sequence: CASSQPSGSSYNEQFF. The DNA of the CDR3 is TGTGCCAGCAGCCAACCTAGCGGGTCCTCCTACAATGAGCAGTTCTTC.

This chain uses TRBV11-2 with TRBJ2-1; unclear D gene. Germline V gene data show CDR1 as SGHAT and CDR2 as FQNNGV. Trimming pared 1 base from V and 3 bases from J, leaving 7 bases between. The CDR3 contains 14 residues. CDR3 sequence reads: CASSLVDIYNEQFF. Here the CDR3 DNA reads TGTGCCAGCAGCTTAGTGGATATCTACAATGAGCAGTTCTTC. Combining the CDR3 with reference TRBV11-2 and TRBJ2-1 gives the whole variable domain EAGVAQSPRYKIIEKRQSVAFWCNPISGHATLYWYQQILGQGPKLLIQFQNNGVVDDSQLPKDRFSAERLKGVDSTLKIQPAKLEDSAVYLCASSLVDIYNEQFFGPGTRLTVL.

V and J are TRBV7-3 and TRBJ1-1; D gene ambiguous. V was shortened by 5 bases and J by 5 bases, with 12 bases between the two germline ends. The germline V gene has CDR1 SGHTA and CDR2 FQGTGA. This CDR3 comprises 13 residues. The CDR3 DNA is TGTGCCAGCAGCCACAAAAGAGGAACTGAAGCTTTCTTT. It specifies CASSHKRGTEAFF.

This sequence joins TRBV7-2 and TRBJ1-2, with a weak D call TRBD1 (6 bases). Germline-derived CDR1 and CDR2 are SGHTA and FQGNSA. The CDR3 spans 15 residues. The V end lost 6 bases, the J end lost 3 bases, and 17 bases lay between the germline ends. CDR3 sequence (DNA): TGTGCCAGCAGTCTCTCTCTGGGGGCCGACTATGGCTACACCTTC. This encodes CASSLSLGADYGYTF. The full variable domain, its missing parts supplied by reference TRBV7-2 and TRBJ1-2, is GAGVSQSPSNKVTEKGKDVELRCDPISGHTALYWYRQSLGQGLEFLIYFQGNSAPDKSGLPSDRFSAERTGGSVSTLTIQRTQQEDSAVYLCASSLSLGADYGYTFGSGTRLTVV.

This clone has only one observation. V and J are TRBV19 and TRBJ1-2, with a tentative D call TRBD1 (6 bases). Trimming took off 6 bases at V and 4 bases at J, with 24 bases between the two ends. CDR1 is LNHDA and CDR2 is SQIVND in the germline V gene (reference sequence). The CDR3 runs to 17 residues. The CDR3 sequence is CASRPGWVSETGYGYTF. CDR3 sequence (DNA): TGTGCCAGTAGACCCGGATGGGTAAGCGAGACAGGCTATGGCTACACCTTC.

V gene TRBV6-4 combines with J gene TRBJ2-1; 10 positions agree with TRBD1. Trimming at V came to 5 bases and at J to 13 bases, leaving 8 bases not matched to a gene. The CDR3 has 13 amino acids. Germline V gene data show CDR1 as MRHNA and CDR2 as SNTAGT. The CDR3 nucleotides read TGTGCCAGCAGTCCCGGGACAGGGGACAACCAGTTCTTC. It encodes CASSPGTGDNQFF.

The rearrangement joins TRBV9 to TRBJ2-2; D remains unclear. Germline assignment: CDR1 SGDLS and CDR2 YYNGEE. This CDR3 region has 16 residues. The ends were cut back, 0 bases at V and 5 bases at J, with 14 bases in the middle. The DNA for the CDR3 is TGTGCCAGCAGCGTAGCCACAGAACAAGTGACCGGGGAGCTGTTTTTT. Its translation is CASSVATEQVTGELFF.

This chain links TRBV6-1 with TRBJ1-4; tentative D call: TRBD1 (5 bases). The V end was cut by 8 bases, the J end by 2 bases, with 15 bases between. Per germline, CDR1 MNHNS and CDR2 SASEGT. This CDR3 comprises 15 residues. CDR3 loop: CASPVGRQTNEKLFF. In DNA, the CDR3 is TGTGCCAGCCCTGTCGGTAGACAGACTAATGAAAAACTGTTTTTT.

The chain is built from TRBV7-2 and TRBJ2-1, with TRBD1 as a possible D gene (5 bases). Trimming stripped 5 bases from V and 7 bases from J, with 15 bases between. Germline CDR1 SGHTA, CDR2 FQGNSA. The CDR3 has 14 residues. The CDR3 nucleotides read TGTGCCAGCAGCATCGGACACAAAGTAAATGAGCAGTTCTTC. This codes for CASSIGHKVNEQFF.

The sample holds a few counts of this clone. This sample includes further DNA sequences coding for the same CDR3. This chain links TRBV2 with TRBJ1-1; D is undetermined. The CDR3 totals 13 residues. V dropped 0 bases and J dropped 4 bases, with 6 bases sitting between them. Per the germline V gene, CDR1 is SNHLY and CDR2 is FYNNEI. CDR3 nucleotide sequence: TGTGCCAGCAGTGAAGCGCCCGGCACTGAAGCTTTCTTT. It codes for CASSEAPGTEAFF.

The V and J genes are TRBV7-3 and TRBJ2-7; D may be TRBD2 (5 bases). With 2 bases removed from V and 5 bases from J, the gap between germline ends came to 10 bases. The CDR3 is made up of 13 amino acids. Per the germline V gene, CDR1 is SGHTA and CDR2 is FQGTGA. This CDR3 is CASSLRLGDEQYF. The CDR3 bases are TGTGCCAGCAGCTTACGGTTGGGAGACGAGCAGTACTTC.

The V and J genes are TRBV29-1 and TRBJ2-3; a weak D match, TRBD2 (5 bases). V was cut by 4 bases and J by 14 bases, with 16 bases left in between. The CDR3 covers 11 residues. Germline V gene data show CDR1 as SQVTM and CDR2 as ANQGSEA. CDR3 sequence reads: CSVALDSWMYF. CDR3 DNA sequence: TGCAGCGTTGCGCTGGACTCCTGGATGTATTTT.

This clone was seen just once. The rearrangement links TRBV6-6 to TRBJ1-1; 7 nucleotides agree with TRBD1. The germline CDR1 and CDR2 sequences are MNHNY and SVGAGI (reference sequence). Trimming cost V 7 bases and J 5 bases; bases outside gene matches: 10. This CDR3 has 14 residues. Here the CDR3 DNA reads TGTGCCAGCATTCTAAGACAGGGTAGTACTGAAGCTTTCTTT. This encodes CASILRQGSTEAFF.

This chain links TRBV7-2 with TRBJ2-7; TRBD2 matches 14 bases. CDR3 length equals 16 residues. V shed 5 bases and J 1 base; nucleotides not matched to a gene: 4. Germline CDR1 reads SGHTA; CDR2 reads FQGNSA. CDR3 region: CASSPTSGGGSYEQYF. Here the CDR3 DNA reads TGTGCCAGCAGCCCGACTAGCGGGGGGGGGTCCTACGAGCAGTACTTC.

This clone was seen once. The chain is built from TRBV27 and TRBJ2-7; 7 bases map to TRBD1. Germline V gene data show CDR1 as MNHEY and CDR2 as SMNVEV (reference sequence). The CDR3 consists of 14 residues. Trimming at V came to 7 bases and at J to 2 bases, leaving 8 bases not matched to a gene. CDR3: CASNPGQAPYEQYF. The CDR3 region has the DNA TGTGCCAGCAATCCCGGACAGGCTCCCTACGAGCAGTACTTC.

CDR3 sequence (DNA): TGTGCCAGCAGTTCACCCAGGGGGGCTAACTATGGCTACACCTTC. The encoded protein is CASSSPRGANYGYTF. This chain uses TRBV28 with TRBJ1-2, with 7 positions matching TRBD1. The J segment lost 0 bases and the V segment lost 4 bases, leaving 5 bases of the junction unmatched. Per germline, CDR1 MDHEN and CDR2 SYDVKM. The CDR3 extends over 15 amino acids.

The chain joins TRBV29-1 to TRBJ2-3, with 12 bases fitting TRBD2. Trimming removed 6 bases from V and 1 base from J; junction bases left unmatched: 8. The CDR3 covers 16 residues. Germline V lookup: CDR1 SQVTM, CDR2 ANQGSEA. The CDR3 nucleotides read TGCAGCGTCTTGGGGGCTAGCGGGAGGGGCACAGATACGCAGTATTTT. Encoded protein: CSVLGASGRGTDTQYF.

V gene TRBV28 combines with J gene TRBJ2-7; 7 nucleotides agree with TRBD1. From germline, CDR1 is MDHEN and CDR2 SYDVKM. The CDR3 has 15 amino acids. The V gene end was trimmed by 5 bases and the J gene end by 2 bases; junction bases not matched to a gene: 9. CDR3 in amino acids: CASSRDRLTAYEQYF. CDR3 DNA: TGTGCCAGCAGTCGGGACAGACTCACGGCCTACGAGCAGTACTTC.

Only a few counts were recorded for this clone. The rearrangement links TRBV5-1 to TRBJ2-3, with D unresolved. V lost 0 bases to trimming and J lost 2 bases, with 13 bases between them. Germline loops: CDR1 SGHRS, CDR2 YFSETQ. The CDR3 has 16 amino acids. Written as DNA, the CDR3 is TGCGCCAGCAGCTTGGAGGTGATCCCGACCACAGATACGCAGTATTTT. Encoded protein: CASSLEVIPTTDTQYF. The full variable domain, in which reference TRBV5-1 and TRBJ2-3 provide the parts outside the CDR3, is KAGVTQTPRYLIKTRGQQVTLSCSPISGHRSVSWYQQTPGQGLQFLFEYFSETQRNKGNFPGRFSGRQFSNSRSEMNVSTLELGDSALYLCASSLEVIPTTDTQYFGPGTRLTVL.